This TCR beta chain derives from a study of blood T cells in healthy people across ages. Every donor gave 8.5 to 10 milliliters of peripheral blood. CDR3 length: 15 amino acids. The V gene end was trimmed by 4 bases and the J gene end by 7 bases; junction bases not matched to a gene: 11. The V gene's germline CDR1 is SGHTA and CDR2 FQGNSA. PCR was performed a second time for about 7 to 12 cycles using a sample-barcoded 5' primer and a J-beta primer mix. Every molecule of cDNA carried a tag from a template-switch adaptor with 12 random nucleotides. TCRdb independently ran MiXCR on the 5' RACE reads; one entry per CDR3 protein. Here the sample spans 650,000 to 950,000 distinct CDR3 sequences, roughly 44% being singletons. This clonotype was detected a few times.

The TCR comes from a man aged 55 to 70 in good health. J is TRBJ1-2 and V is TRBV7-2; 8 bases map to TRBD1. The sequencing input was blood. The CDR3 sequence is CASSSRGQAQVGYTF. The CDR3 bases are TGTGCCAGCAGCTCTAGGGGACAGGCCCAGGTTGGCTACACCTTC.